The 6 T cell receptor beta chains below all came from one sample that was sequenced in a study of cytomegalovirus exposure and HLA in healthy donors. Assay used: immunoSEQ multiplex PCR; TCRdb lists only in-frame clones, some missing. The repertoire has 250,000 to 400,000 clones, around 90% of them found once; the top ten carry around 0.88%. Input material: PBMCs. The receptors stem from a man aged 25 to 45 in good health and CMV-seronegative.

The gene calls are TRBV27 and TRBJ2-2; maybe TRBD2 (6 bases). The CDR3 runs 16 residues. Between the trimmed V and J ends, which lost 5 bases and 6 bases, there was a span of 19 bases. Germline-derived CDR1 and CDR2 are MNHEY and SMNVEV (reference sequence). The CDR3 DNA follows: TGTGCCAGCAGTCCCCAGCGGGTCACACCGGCCGGGGAGCTGTTTTTT. Translated, it gives CASSPQRVTPAGELFF.

This chain uses TRBV11-2 with TRBJ2-1, with a possible D match to TRBD1 (5 bases). Trimming shortened V by 2 bases and J by 2 bases, and 13 bases separated the two germline ends. Germline V lookup: CDR1 SGHAT, CDR2 FQNNGV. The CDR3 runs to 16 residues. CDR3 coding DNA: TGTGCCAGCAGCTTATGGGGCCCAAGCACCTACAATGAGCAGTTCTTC. Residues: CASSLWGPSTYNEQFF.

The rearrangement uses TRBV19 and TRBJ1-3, with 8 bases aligning to TRBD1. Per the germline V gene, CDR1 is LNHDA and CDR2 is SQIVND (reference sequence). The CDR3 is made up of 15 amino acids. The V and J ends lost 5 bases and 0 bases, in that order; junction bases with no gene match: 3. The CDR3 region is CASSRQGNSGNTIYF. The CDR3 DNA follows: TGTGCCAGTAGTCGACAGGGGAACTCTGGAAACACCATATATTTT.

The chain uses TRBV12-5 and TRBJ1-2; the D is unclear. V was cut by 6 bases and J by 4 bases, with 12 bases left in between. The germline V gene encodes CDR1 LGHNT and CDR2 FRNRAP. The CDR3 sequence is 13 residues long. The CDR3 DNA reads as TGTGCTAGTGGGACAAAGGGAGCCTATGGCTACACCTTC. It is translated as CASGTKGAYGYTF.

Here the CDR3 reads CASSPPPDSGNTIYF. CDR3 bases: TGTGCCAGCTCACCACCGCCAGACTCTGGAAACACCATATATTTT. The J gene is TRBJ1-3, the V gene TRBV18; D is ambiguous. V was clipped by 0 bases and J by 0 bases, with 6 bases between them. Germline CDR1 reads KGHSH; CDR2 reads LQKENI. The CDR3 runs to 15 residues.

The genes are TRBV19 and TRBJ1-3, with D maybe TRBD1 (5 bases). The germline gives CDR1 LNHDA, CDR2 SQIVND (reference sequence). The germline V and J ends were trimmed by 7 bases and 0 bases, with 16 bases remaining between them. This CDR3 spans 16 amino acids. CDR3 DNA sequence: TGTGCCAGTACGCGGGGCAGGACCATCTCTGGAAACACCATATATTTT. Amino acid sequence: CASTRGRTISGNTIYF.